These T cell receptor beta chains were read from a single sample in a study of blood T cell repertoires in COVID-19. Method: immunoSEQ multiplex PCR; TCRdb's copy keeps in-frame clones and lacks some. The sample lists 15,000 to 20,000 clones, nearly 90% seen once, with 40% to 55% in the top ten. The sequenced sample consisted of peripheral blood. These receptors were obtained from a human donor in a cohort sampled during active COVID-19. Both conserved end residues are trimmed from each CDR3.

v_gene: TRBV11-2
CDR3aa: ASSRDYGTGELF

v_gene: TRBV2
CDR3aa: ASKFNFDYEQY

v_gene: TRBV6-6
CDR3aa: ASSYPQLADSYEQY

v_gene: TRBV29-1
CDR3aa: SVEAGTGSREQY

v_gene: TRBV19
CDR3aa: ASSSQTGTSEKLF

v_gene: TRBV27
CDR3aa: ASSFGRQGPYEQY

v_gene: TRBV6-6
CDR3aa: AIKKETVNYGYT

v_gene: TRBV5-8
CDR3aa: ASSNKLGTMNTEAF

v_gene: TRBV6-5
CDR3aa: ASSYDPGGRDTEAF

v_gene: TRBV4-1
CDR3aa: ASSQGDTDTGELF

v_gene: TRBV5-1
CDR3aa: ASNSGSGETVRGVHEQY

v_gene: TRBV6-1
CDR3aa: ASSENRLAGFDAGELF

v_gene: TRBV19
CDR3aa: AIAGQHQETQY

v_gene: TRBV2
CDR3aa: ASTEERDTIY

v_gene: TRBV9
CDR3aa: ASSVGLAFYEQY

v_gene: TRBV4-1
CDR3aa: ASSSRQDVDTQY

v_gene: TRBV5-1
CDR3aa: ASRRGGGTDTQY

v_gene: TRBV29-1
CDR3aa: SVDGVGTRLGYEQF

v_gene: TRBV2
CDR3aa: ASSGTSGRETQY

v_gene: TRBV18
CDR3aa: ASSPTGQGQLNTEAF

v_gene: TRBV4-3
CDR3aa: ASSQTRQGRTGELF

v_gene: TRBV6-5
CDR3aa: ASSYGAYTQETQY

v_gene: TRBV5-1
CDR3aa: ASSLVEGARMNTEAF

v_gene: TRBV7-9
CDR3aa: ASSLGRLNTGELF

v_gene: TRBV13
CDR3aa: ASSLRRDRNTDTQY

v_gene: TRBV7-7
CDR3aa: ASSSDSINTGELF

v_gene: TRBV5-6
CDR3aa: ASSEGWAGYT